Described below is a single TCR beta chain sequence and its context. What this receptor recognizes is not known. Qualities for individual bases were not recorded, and no much larger clone is one base off. CDR1 and CDR2 were assigned from the germline V gene as SGHRS and YFSETQ. V is cut back by 4 bases and J by 2 bases, with 7 bases in the junction unmatched. Measured from the cysteine to the phenylalanine, the CDR3 is 15 residues long. CDR3 DNA only is kept here, 45 bases in frame from base 1. In total, fewer than 750 healthy bone marrow donors made up the cohort. Cohort members were all nominally healthy when sampled, although unrecorded immune exposures were likely present. The donor was CMV seronegative and was included in the group of approximately 350 seronegative cohort members. Every donor gave a peripheral blood sample, and the peripheral blood mononuclear cells from that sample were used for TCR beta sequencing. The Qiagen DNeasy Blood Extraction Kit was used to extract genomic DNA from the blood cell samples.

This sample was taken from a study of cytomegalovirus exposure and HLA in healthy donors (dated by TCRdb to 2016 to 2017). Describing the broader study: An earlier analysis of 587 of the donors reported about 260 Gb of sequence data and about 120 million unique TCR beta sequences obtained from approximately 180 million T cells. Approximately 310 gigabases of sequencing data and some 85 million unique TCR sequences were included in an early release covering 500 to 750 HLA-typed donors. Of the roughly 400 genotyped donors, roughly 80% fell in the genetic ancestry cluster associated with self-reported Caucasian donors. The study was designed to test whether signatures of past pathogen exposure could be identified by cataloging public T cell receptors. The T cell repertoires of some 670 subjects were profiled by immunosequencing and related to cytomegalovirus serostatus. Along with the approximately 650-subject first cohort, a separate validation cohort of over 90 different subjects was used. To predict cytomegalovirus infection status, the study brought together high-throughput TCR immunosequencing, statistical association of individual TCRs with disease status, and machine learning. In a later analysis, previously published TCR beta repertoires from 666 donors were re-analyzed and high-resolution HLA genotyping was added so that TCR occurrence patterns could be studied. The later analysis used no new phenotypic data to find candidate immune exposures, relying instead on TCR beta sequences and their occurrence across donors. An earlier analysis of nearly 600 of the donors applied high-throughput TCR beta sequencing to assess whether each TCR beta V gene segment acted as functional or pseudogenic. Donor age, sex, ethnicity and CMV serostatus were collected together with the repertoire data. A later genetic analysis used genome-wide SNP genotypes for 398 of the 666 donors, treating that subset as a discovery cohort. All discovery cohort repertoires had been generated using a single sequencing platform. Class I and class II HLA loci were covered by the typing at four-digit resolution. Typing coverage differed by locus: A, B, C, DRB1 and DQB1 were typed in about 629-640 donors, DQA1 in 500 to 550, DPA1 in some 600, and DPB1 in about 450. Because of strong linkage in the cohort, a handful of DR-DQ haplotypes were treated as single units for association and clustering. Among some 400 genotyped donors of the cohort, an average of approximately 240,000 unique TCR beta nucleotide sequences was sequenced per donor, of which about 19% were non-productive.

Receptors were amplified or captured by the immunoSEQ multiplex PCR assay. A mixture of 60 forward primers for TCR Vbeta segments and 13 reverse primers for TCR Jbeta segments was used in the multiplex PCR. The CDR3 region of rearranged TCR beta genes was amplified from genomic DNA with a multiplex PCR assay. Amplified TCR beta libraries were sequenced as 87-base-pair reads on the Illumina HiSeq System. The study's processing was this. In a later analysis, roughly 80 million unique TCR beta chains were counted across the roughly 610 repertoires, and about 9.9 million of these chains were shared by at least two donors. To remove PCR and sequencing errors, raw reads were error-corrected and collapsed into unique sequences using a nearest-neighbor algorithm that merged closely related sequences. Alignment of CDR3 sequences to IMGT reference sequences was used to assign V, D and J gene segments. Each retained sequence needed at least a six-nucleotide match to both a V gene segment and a J gene segment. A rearrangement was called productive if the CDR3 had no stop codons and remained in frame with V and J, and every other rearrangement was called non-productive. Following IMGT convention, CDR3 was defined as the stretch from the second conserved V-encoded cysteine to the conserved J-encoded phenylalanine. The earlier analysis of 550 to 650 of the donors excluded any sequence lacking an unambiguous match to a single V gene segment. In an earlier analysis of several hundred of the donors, V segments were called functional above 56.7% productive rearrangements and were called segregating when the between-donor standard deviation exceeded 5%. To diagnose cytomegalovirus status from the catalog of TCR beta chain sequences, a statistical classification framework was built. V and J gene assignment, in a later analysis, came from comparing TCR nucleotide sequences with IMGT/GENE-DB human TR gene sequences. The TCRdist pipeline was used in a later analysis to assign CDR3 sequences and most-parsimonious VDJ recombination scenarios. In a later analysis, each TCR beta chain was defined by its CDR3 amino acid sequence together with its V-gene family, and reads without a unique V-gene family were excluded. A later analysis removed several hundred highly shared, low-generation-probability nucleotide sequences to deal with suspected cross-contamination and a sequencing artifact. A later analysis calculated a clonal expansion index for each public chain from normalized within-repertoire ranks of inferred template counts. In a later analysis, generation probabilities were computed with a VDJ recombination model fitted to out-of-frame rearrangements, and the resulting probabilities were checked against IGoR. In a later analysis, TCR-TCR, TCR-HLA and TCR-CMV co-occurrence was scored with hypergeometric tests, and a repertoire-size bias correction was applied to TCR pairs. A later analysis estimated false discovery rates by permuting HLA or CMV assignments 20 times. In a later analysis, co-occurring TCRs were grouped using DBSCAN, with TCRdist sequence similarity added in when clustering inside HLA-allele-positive subsets. Repertoires with fewer than 30,000 or more than 120,000 public chains, plus five repertoires with anomalous nucleotide sharing, were excluded from co-occurrence clustering. TCRdb stores this immuneACCESS table with in-frame sequences only. Part of the clones is absent; in the studies checked, under half of the shortfall reflects unresolved V genes, and no reason is known for the rest. V, J and clone size were drawn from that table, and D and trimming were deduced from the DNA. The sample contains 150,000 to 200,000 clones, roughly 75% of them found a single time. 4% to 5.5% of the sample belongs to the ten largest clones.

Broader findings and caveats from the paper: In a later analysis, the rate of TCR association differed among HLA loci, with DRB1 alleles having the most associated TCRs and HLA-C alleles having the fewest. Most TCR sequences were seen in very few donors, while some public TCRs were found in many individuals. A further reported finding was that TCR beta sequences accurately predicted the HLA-A and HLA-B alleles for most subjects in the first cohort. Some IMGT-functional V segments, including TRBV6-2 and TRBV6-3, could not be distinguished by the 87-base-pair reads and were therefore excluded. A total of some 180 TCR beta chains were listed by the study as associated with cytomegalovirus. Immune exposure information for the cohort was limited to CMV serostatus. Only TCR beta chains were sequenced in this cohort, and the absence of alpha or paired-chain data limited detectable features. According to the authors, the approach could potentially be generalized to other disease states and immunological phenotypes. Specific HLA alleles were associated with some 15,000 TCR beta sequences at a false discovery rate of 0.05 in a later analysis. Roughly 15 rarely observed V segments, including chromosome 9 orphons, were excluded from the earlier analysis of several hundred of the donors because counts were too low. Presence/absence analyses assumed roughly uniform sequencing depth across donors, an assumption that may not hold. According to a later genetic analysis, donors in an Asian-associated ancestry cluster had fewer N-insertions in productive TCRs than the approximately 670-donor mean. In both the original and validation cohorts, the classifier was reported to diagnose cytomegalovirus status with high specificity and sensitivity. A later analysis found that most CMV-associated TCR beta chains appeared HLA-restricted, with HLA associations seemingly driven largely by CMV exposure. V-gene and J-gene trimming of TCR beta chains was associated with a missense DCLRE1C variant in a later genetic analysis, and the association was replicated in an independent cohort. Linkage disequilibrium might explain the correlated functional status among segregating V segments, but an unknown experimental factor could not be excluded. Broadly in line with IMGT annotations, most TCR beta V segments showed up in productive rearrangements about 87% or about 30% of the time in an earlier analysis of 450 to 750 of the donors. A cluster of highly shared sequence variants was judged likely to represent a technical artifact of the sequencing pipeline. In vitro tests confirmed that a few of the cytomegalovirus-associated TCR beta chains recognize cytomegalovirus antigens. HLA typing was unavailable for some donors at each locus, so association tests used only the typed subset. Compared with equally common non-associated chains, HLA-associated TCR beta chains in a later analysis were more clonally expanded and had lower generation probabilities. According to a later analysis, parvovirus B19, influenza, CMV and Epstein-Barr virus appeared linked to several top co-occurrence clusters. When HLA alleles, especially DR and DQ, strongly co-occurred, TCR associations were difficult to assign to individual alleles.

The V and J genes are TRBV5-1 and TRBJ2-3, with 7 middle bases fitting TRBD2. The clonotype originates from a male donor in good health and CMV-seronegative. Sequencing input: PBMCs. The CDR3 loop reads CASSRIGGSTDTQYF. The DNA sequence follows: TGCGCCAGCAGCCGGATCGGGGGGTCCACAGATACGCAGTATTTT.